The present entry profiles one T cell receptor (beta chain) with its context. This record belongs to a study of blood T cell repertoires in COVID-19. Across the study: From the United States, Italy and Spain came samples of acute and convalescent COVID-19. The cDNA or gDNA used as material had been derived from T cells, B-cell-depleted T cells, or PBMCs.

Per the original methods: Estimated nucleated cell counts came from reference gene primer amplification. Profiled with immunoSEQ multiplex PCR; TCRdb holds only in-frame clones, not every one. From that table come the V and J calls and clone size; the DNA was used to work out D and trimming. The sample includes 80,000 to 100,000 clones, roughly 80% of them seen just once. The receptor was derived from a man between 60 and 75 years old with acute or convalescent COVID-19. Sequences were obtained from peripheral blood.

Written as DNA, the CDR3 is TGCGCCAGCAGCCACACGATTTTGCGGAGAACGATTGCTAACTATGGCTACACCTTC. Amino acid sequence: CASSHTILRRTIANYGYTF. This sequence joins TRBV4-1 and TRBJ1-2; unclear D gene. The CDR3 is 19 residues long. CDR1 is MGHRA, CDR2 YSYEKL, per germline. The V end lost 3 bases, the J end lost 0 bases, and 23 bases lay between the germline ends.